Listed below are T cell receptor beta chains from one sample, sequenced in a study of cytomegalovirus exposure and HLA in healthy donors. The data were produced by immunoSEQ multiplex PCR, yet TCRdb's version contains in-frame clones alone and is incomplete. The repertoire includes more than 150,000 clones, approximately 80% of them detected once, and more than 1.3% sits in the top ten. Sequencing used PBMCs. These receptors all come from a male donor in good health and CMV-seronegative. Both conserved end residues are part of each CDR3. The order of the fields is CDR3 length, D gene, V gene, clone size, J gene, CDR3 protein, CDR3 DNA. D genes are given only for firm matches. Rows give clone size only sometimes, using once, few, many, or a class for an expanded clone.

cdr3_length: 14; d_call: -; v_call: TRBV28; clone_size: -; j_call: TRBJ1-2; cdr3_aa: CASSHSRRGDGYTF; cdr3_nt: TGTGCCAGCAGCCACAGTCGCCGGGGGGATGGCTACACCTTC
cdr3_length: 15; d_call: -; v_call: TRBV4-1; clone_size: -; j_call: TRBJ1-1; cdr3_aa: CASSQTGTPRTEAFF; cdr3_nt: TGCGCCAGCAGCCAAACCGGGACACCAAGGACTGAAGCTTTCTTT
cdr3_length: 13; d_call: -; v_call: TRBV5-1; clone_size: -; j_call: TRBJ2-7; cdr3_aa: CASSLGKNYEQYF; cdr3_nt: TGCGCCAGCAGCCTCGGGAAAAATTACGAGCAGTACTTC
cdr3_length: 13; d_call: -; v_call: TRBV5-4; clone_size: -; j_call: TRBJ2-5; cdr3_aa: CASSLGGRETQYF; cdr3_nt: TGTGCCAGCAGCTTGGGAGGCAGAGAGACCCAGTACTTC
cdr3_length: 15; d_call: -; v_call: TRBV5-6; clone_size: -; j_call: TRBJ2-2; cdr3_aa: CASSLTGSFTGELFF; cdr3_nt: TGTGCCAGCAGCTTGACAGGGAGCTTCACCGGGGAGCTGTTTTTT
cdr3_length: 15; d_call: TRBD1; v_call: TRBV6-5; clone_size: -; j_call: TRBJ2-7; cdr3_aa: CASSVTGGGVSEQYF; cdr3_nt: TGTGCCAGCAGTGTCACAGGGGGAGGTGTGAGCGAGCAGTACTTC
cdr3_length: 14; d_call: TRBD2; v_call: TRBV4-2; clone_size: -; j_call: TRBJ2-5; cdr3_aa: CASSEGRGQETQYF; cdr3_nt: TGTGCCAGCAGCGAGGGGCGGGGGCAAGAGACCCAGTACTTC
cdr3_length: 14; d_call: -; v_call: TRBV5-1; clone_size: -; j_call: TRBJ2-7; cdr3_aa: CASSMDSPPYEQYF; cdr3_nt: TGCGCCAGCAGCATGGACAGTCCCCCCTACGAGCAGTACTTC
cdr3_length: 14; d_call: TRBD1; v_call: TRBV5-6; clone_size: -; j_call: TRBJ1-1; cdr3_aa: CASSSYGTGDGAFF; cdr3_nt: TGTGCCAGCAGCTCCTATGGGACAGGGGATGGAGCTTTCTTT
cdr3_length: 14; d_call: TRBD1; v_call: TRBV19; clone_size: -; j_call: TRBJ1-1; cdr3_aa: CASSLRGMNTEAFF; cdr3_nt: TGTGCCAGTAGTCTCAGGGGGATGAACACTGAAGCTTTCTTT
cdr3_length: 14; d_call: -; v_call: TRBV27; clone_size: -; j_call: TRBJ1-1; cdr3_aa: CASSPWWGSGEAFF; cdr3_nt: TGTGCCAGCAGCCCCTGGTGGGGCAGTGGTGAAGCTTTCTTT
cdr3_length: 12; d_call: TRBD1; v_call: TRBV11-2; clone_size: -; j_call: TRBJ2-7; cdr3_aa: CASSPRGREQYF; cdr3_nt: TGTGCCAGCAGCCCCAGGGGGCGCGAGCAGTACTTC
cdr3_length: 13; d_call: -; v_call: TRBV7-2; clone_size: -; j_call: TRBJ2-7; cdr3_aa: CASSLRGDYEQYF; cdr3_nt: TGTGCCAGCAGCTTGCGCGGGGACTACGAGCAGTACTTC
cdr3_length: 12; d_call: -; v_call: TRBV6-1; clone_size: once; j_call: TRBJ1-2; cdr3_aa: CASSGAGVGYTF; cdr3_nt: TGTGCCAGCAGTGGCGCAGGGGTTGGCTACACCTTC
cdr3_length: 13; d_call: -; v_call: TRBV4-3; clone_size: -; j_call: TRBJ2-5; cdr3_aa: CASSQEDGETQYF; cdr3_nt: TGCGCCAGCAGCCAAGAAGACGGGGAGACCCAGTACTTC
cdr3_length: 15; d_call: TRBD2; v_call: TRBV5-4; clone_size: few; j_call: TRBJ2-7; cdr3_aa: CASSVAGGIPYEQYF; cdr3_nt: TGTGCCAGCAGCGTAGCGGGGGGTATCCCCTACGAGCAGTACTTC
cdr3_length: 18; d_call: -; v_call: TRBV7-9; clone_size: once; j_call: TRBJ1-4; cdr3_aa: CASSKVSGLTGTNEKLFF; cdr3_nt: TGTGCCAGCAGCAAAGTATCCGGACTAACGGGAACTAATGAAAAACTGTTTTTT
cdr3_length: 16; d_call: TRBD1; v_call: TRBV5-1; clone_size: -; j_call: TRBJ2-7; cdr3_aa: CASSLAGGYRSYEQYF; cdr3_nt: TGCGCCAGCAGCTTGGCAGGGGGCTATCGGTCCTACGAGCAGTACTTC
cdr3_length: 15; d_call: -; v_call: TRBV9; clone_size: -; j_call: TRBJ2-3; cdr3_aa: CASSLVGGTTDTQYF; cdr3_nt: TGTGCCAGCAGCCTGGTCGGCGGGACCACAGATACGCAGTATTTT
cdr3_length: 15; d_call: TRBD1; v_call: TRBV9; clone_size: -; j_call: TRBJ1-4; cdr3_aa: CASSVGQGVDEKLFF; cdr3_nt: TGTGCCAGCAGCGTAGGGCAGGGGGTGGATGAAAAACTGTTTTTT
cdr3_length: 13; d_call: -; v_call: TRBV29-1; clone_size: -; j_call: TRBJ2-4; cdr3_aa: CSVGGTDKNIQYF; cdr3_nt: TGCAGCGTTGGGGGCACTGACAAAAACATTCAGTACTTC
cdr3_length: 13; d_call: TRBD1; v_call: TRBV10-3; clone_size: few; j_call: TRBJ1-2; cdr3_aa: CAISLGTAYGYTF; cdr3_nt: TGTGCCATCAGTCTCGGGACAGCTTATGGCTACACCTTC
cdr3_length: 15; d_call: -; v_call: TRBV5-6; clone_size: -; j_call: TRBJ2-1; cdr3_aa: CASSWTGTNYNEQFF; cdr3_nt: TGTGCCAGCAGCTGGACAGGGACTAACTACAATGAGCAGTTCTTC
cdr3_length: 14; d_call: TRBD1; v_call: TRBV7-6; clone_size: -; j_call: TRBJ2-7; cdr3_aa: CASSLRDRADEQYF; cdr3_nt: TGTGCCAGCAGCCTGCGGGACAGGGCCGACGAGCAGTACTTC